Presented here are 28 T cell receptor beta chains from one specimen sequenced in a study of T cell responses to AZD1222 COVID-19 vaccine. Method: immunoSEQ multiplex PCR; TCRdb's copy keeps in-frame clones and lacks some. The sample includes 120,000 to 150,000 clones, less than 95% seen only once; the top ten take roughly 7.5%. The material sequenced was peripheral blood, taken 28 days after the second dose of the MenACWY control vaccine. Receptors originate from an adult who received the MenACWY meningococcal vaccine as a control.

This clone has only one observation. The chain carries TRBV5-5 and TRBJ1-2; D unresolved. Germline V gene sequence: CDR1 SGHKS, CDR2 YYEKEE (reference sequence). Trimming took 1 base from V and 2 from J, leaving 6 bases between them. The CDR3 is made up of 13 amino acids. The CDR3 DNA reads as TGTGCCAGCAGCTTGTCGGTCAACTATGGCTACACCTTC. Protein: CASSLSVNYGYTF.

This sequence joins TRBV19 and TRBJ2-5, with TRBD1 matching over 7 bases. Germline loops: CDR1 LNHDA, CDR2 SQIVND (reference sequence). This CDR3 has 15 amino acids. The J segment lost 5 bases and the V segment lost 3 bases, leaving 9 bases of the junction unmatched. The CDR3 region is CASSIRQGVFETQYF. The CDR3 nucleotides are TGTGCCAGTAGTATTAGGCAGGGGGTATTTGAGACCCAGTACTTC.

The V gene is TRBV6-5, the J gene TRBJ2-1; 9 bases are a match to TRBD2. The CDR3 contains 14 residues. The J segment lost 6 bases and the V segment lost 6 bases, leaving 6 bases of the junction unmatched. In germline, CDR1 is MNHEY, CDR2 SVGAGI. The CDR3 DNA is TGTGCCAGCAGATTAGCGGGGGCGGGCAATGAGCAGTTCTTC. Amino acids: CASRLAGAGNEQFF.

The chain combines TRBV5-1 with TRBJ2-7; 7 bases fit TRBD2. This CDR3 has 14 amino acids. Losses at the gene ends were 5 bases for V and 2 bases for J; bases not matched to a gene: 7. Germline V gene lookup returns CDR1 SGHRS and CDR2 YFSETQ. The CDR3 nucleotides are TGCGCCAGCAGATGGGGGGAGGGAACCTACGAGCAGTACTTC. Translating gives CASRWGEGTYEQYF.

The rearrangement uses TRBV5-5 and TRBJ1-3, with D possibly being TRBD1 (6 bases). Trimming shortened V by 3 bases and J by 0 bases, and 7 bases separated the two germline ends. CDR1 and CDR2 (germline): SGHKS, YYEKEE (reference sequence). The CDR3 has 14 residues. The chain's CDR3 is CASSWDTSGNTIYF. The CDR3 coding sequence is TGTGCCAGCAGCTGGGACACCTCTGGAAACACCATATATTTT.

This clone rates as medium-sized. The CDR3 DNA follows: TGTGCCAGCAGCCTACAAGCGGGGGTCGCTCAAGAGACCCAGTACTTC. Its protein product is CASSLQAGVAQETQYF. V and J are TRBV7-2 and TRBJ2-5, with 8 bases matching TRBD2. V lost 5 bases, J lost 2 bases, and 10 bases stayed unmatched. From germline, CDR1 is SGHTA and CDR2 FQGNSA. CDR3 length equals 16 residues.

The count of this clone is one. The chain couples TRBV7-2 to TRBJ1-6; no clear D. Germline values: CDR1 SGHTA, CDR2 FQGNSA. Trimming left V 2 bases short and J 6 bases short, with 8 bases between. This CDR3 has 14 amino acids. CDR3 DNA sequence: TGTGCCAGCAGCTTACAGGCCATTAATTCACCCCTCCACTTT. Its translation: CASSLQAINSPLHF.

V and J are TRBV9 and TRBJ2-1; TRBD2 might be the D (6 bases). Per germline, CDR1 SGDLS and CDR2 YYNGEE. Trimming shortened V by 0 bases and J by 1 base, and 8 bases separated the two germline ends. This CDR3 is built from 15 residues. The CDR3 DNA reads TGTGCCAGCAGCGTAGCGGCGGGATCCTACAATGAGCAGTTCTTC. Residues: CASSVAAGSYNEQFF.

The chain links TRBV7-2 to TRBJ1-2; TRBD1 matches 8 bases. The CDR3 length is 16 residues. Trimming cost V 6 bases and J 7 bases; bases outside gene matches: 16. Germline V CDR1 and CDR2: SGHTA, FQGNSA. The CDR3 protein is CASSPMSSQGASGYTF. As DNA, the CDR3 is TGTGCCAGCAGTCCTATGTCGAGCCAGGGGGCTTCTGGCTACACCTTC.

This CDR3 is CASSQGHTGELFF. In DNA form, the CDR3 reads TGTGCCAGCAGCCAAGGGCACACCGGGGAGCTGTTTTTT. V gene TRBV14 combines with J gene TRBJ2-2; no firm D call. The CDR3 extends over 13 amino acids. CDR1 is SGHDN, CDR2 FVKESK, per germline. V was clipped by 1 base and J by 3 bases, with 3 bases between them. Full variable domain (missing parts from reference TRBV14 and TRBJ2-2): EAGVTQFPSHSVIEKGQTVTLRCDPISGHDNLYWYRRVMGKEIKFLLHFVKESKQDESGMPNNRFLAERTGGTYSTLKVQPAELEDSGVYFCASSQGHTGELFFGEGSRLTVL.

This chain joins TRBV12-2 and TRBJ2-3; TRBD2 was called by the table and not checked on the DNA. TRBV12-2 is tagged as a pseudogene. The CDR3 totals 19 residues. The CDR3 DNA reads as TGTGCAAGTCGCACCTCTCCGTGGCCGGGACTAGCGGGTGAGGATACGCAGTATTTT. Its translation is CASRTSPWPGLAGEDTQYF.

This rearrangement joins TRBV15 to TRBJ1-2; 9 bases are a match to TRBD1. The CDR3 is made up of 15 amino acids. Germline CDR1 LNHNV, CDR2 YYDKDF (reference sequence). V shed 3 bases and J 7 bases; nucleotides not matched to a gene: 9. The CDR3 DNA reads as TGTGCCACCAGCAGGGGGGGACAGGGTGACAGTGGCTACACCTTC. The encoded protein is CATSRGGQGDSGYTF.

V gene TRBV6-5 combines with J gene TRBJ1-1; D gene uncertain. From germline, CDR1 is MNHEY and CDR2 SVGAGI. CDR3 length equals 14 residues. V was cut by 6 bases and J by 0 bases, with 11 bases left in between. The CDR3 reads CASRVGNLNTEAFF. The CDR3 DNA is TGTGCCAGCAGAGTCGGCAACCTGAACACTGAAGCTTTCTTT.

This chain links TRBV7-9 with TRBJ1-4; TRBD1 might be the D (6 bases). V was pared by 2 bases and J by 3 bases, with 16 bases between. Germline-derived CDR1 and CDR2 are SEHNR and FQNEAQ (reference sequence). The CDR3 is made up of 17 amino acids. The CDR3 coding sequence is TGTGCCAGCAGCTTACGGGCAGGGGTGGCATCTAATGAAAAACTGTTTTTT. It yields the protein CASSLRAGVASNEKLFF.

The chain carries TRBV7-2 and TRBJ2-7, with D uncertain. Looked up from germline, CDR1 is SGHTA and CDR2 is FQGNSA. The CDR3 is 12 amino acids. The V end lost 5 bases, the J end lost 0 bases, and 5 bases lay between the germline ends. The CDR3, as DNA: TGTGCCAGCAGCCGGAGCTCCTACGAGCAGTACTTC. Amino acid sequence: CASSRSSYEQYF.

The chain carries TRBV28 and TRBJ2-4; 11 bases are a match to TRBD2. J gave up 14 bases and V 5 bases, and 11 bases lay outside the gene matches. The CDR3 has 14 residues. Germline CDR1 reads MDHEN; CDR2 reads SYDVKM. CDR3 sequence (DNA): TGTGCCAGCAGTACTCTAGCGGGGGGATCCTCGGAGTACTTC. It translates to CASSTLAGGSSEYF.

The chain uses TRBV14 and TRBJ1-2; D unclear. CDR1 and CDR2 from the germline V gene are SGHDN and FVKESK. Trimming left V 4 bases short and J 0 bases short, with 6 bases between. There are 13 residues in the CDR3. CDR3 bases: TGTGCCAGCAGCCGCGCAGCTAACTATGGCTACACCTTC. Translated, it gives CASSRAANYGYTF.

This clone came up a few times. The gene calls are TRBV3-1 (or the pseudogene TRBV3-2) and TRBJ2-3; possibly TRBD2 for D (6 bases). Germline assignment: CDR1 LGHDT and CDR2 YNNKEL (reference sequence). The length of the CDR3 is 15 residues. V lost 4 bases to trimming and J lost 1 base, with 12 bases between them. The DNA for the CDR3 is TGTGCCAGCAGCCCTCGGGACTCCTGCACAGATACGCAGTATTTT. This encodes CASSPRDSCTDTQYF.

The rearrangement links TRBV19 to TRBJ1-6; D gene ambiguous. This CDR3 is 17 amino acids long. CDR1 and CDR2 from the germline V gene are LNHDA and SQIVND (reference sequence). V lost 0 bases, J lost 5 bases, and 14 bases lay in between. The CDR3 loop is CASSIDAGLPNNSPLHF. CDR3 in DNA: TGTGCCAGTAGTATAGACGCGGGTTTGCCGAATAATTCACCCCTCCACTTT.

The chain recombines TRBV15 with TRBJ2-2, with D perhaps assigned TRBD1 or TRBD2 (5 bases each). Deletions cut 4 bases from V and 5 bases from J, with 14 bases between. The germline V gene encodes CDR1 LNHNV and CDR2 YYDKDF (reference sequence). This CDR3 is 15 amino acids long. The CDR3 nucleotides read TGTGCCACCAGCATCCCGGGGCCGAGTACCGGGGAGCTGTTTTTT. Translating it yields CATSIPGPSTGELFF.

This clone has just a few counts. The chain combines TRBV7-9 with TRBJ2-7; no firm D call. Germline loops: CDR1 SEHNR, CDR2 FQNEAQ (reference sequence). The V gene lost 1 base and the J gene lost 4 bases, with 5 bases spanning the gap. CDR3 length: 12 residues. The CDR3 DNA reads as TGTGCCAGCAGCTTAGGGTCGTACGAGCAGTACTTC. Protein: CASSLGSYEQYF. Full variable domain (remainder filled in from reference TRBV7-9 and TRBJ2-7): DTGVSQNPRHKITKRGQNVTFRCDPISEHNRLYWYRQTLGQGPEFLTYFQNEAQLEKSRLLSDRFSAERPKGSFSTLEIQRTEQGDSAMYLCASSLGSYEQYFGPGTRLTVT.

V gene TRBV6-2 or TRBV6-3 combines with J gene TRBJ1-2; maybe TRBD1 (6 bases). Germline V gene lookup returns CDR1 MNHEY and CDR2 SVGEGT. V gave up 3 bases and J gave up 0 bases, with 8 bases separating them. The CDR3 is 14 residues long. The CDR3 coding sequence is TGTGCCAGCAGTTATCAGGGGTCTAACTATGGCTACACCTTC. It specifies CASSYQGSNYGYTF.

The chain couples TRBV5-1 to TRBJ2-3; no clear D gene. The ends were cut back, 0 bases at V and 0 bases at J, with 8 bases in the middle. CDR3 length equals 15 residues. Looked up from germline, CDR1 is SGHRS and CDR2 is YFSETQ. The CDR3 region has the DNA TGCGCCAGCAGCTTGGACAAGACTAGCACAGATACGCAGTATTTT. Amino acid sequence: CASSLDKTSTDTQYF.

V gene TRBV15 combines with J gene TRBJ2-6; 9 bases line up with TRBD1. This CDR3 contains 19 residues. With 5 bases clipped from V and 2 bases from J, the junction kept 13 bases outside the gene matches. Per germline, CDR1 LNHNV and CDR2 YYDKDF (reference sequence). The CDR3 reads CATSPPERDRVTGANVLTF. The CDR3 bases are TGTGCCACCAGCCCCCCCGAGAGGGACAGGGTTACTGGGGCCAACGTCCTGACTTTC.

The rearrangement joins TRBV12-3 or TRBV12-4 to TRBJ1-5, with D perhaps TRBD1 (5 bases). CDR3 length equals 13 residues. V was trimmed by 5 bases and J by 4 bases, leaving 9 bases between them. Here the CDR3 DNA reads TGTGCCAGCAGTCCACAGGCAAATCAGCCCCAGCATTTT. Protein: CASSPQANQPQHF.

This chain connects TRBV7-9 to TRBJ2-1, with a tentative D call TRBD2 (6 bases). This CDR3 is 13 amino acids long. The V end was cut by 5 bases, the J end by 6 bases, with 11 bases between. Germline V CDR1 and CDR2: SEHNR, FQNEAQ (reference sequence). Written as DNA, the CDR3 is TGTGCCAGCAGCCGGGACTTGACCAATGAGCAGTTCTTC. This encodes CASSRDLTNEQFF.

The chain is built from TRBV28 and TRBJ1-1; no clear D gene. V lost 3 bases and J lost 1, with 3 bases in between. This CDR3 region has 12 residues. Germline CDR1 and CDR2: MDHEN and SYDVKM. CDR3 bases: TGTGCCAGCAGTTTCTCGAACACTGAAGCTTTCTTT. Protein: CASSFSNTEAFF. Complete variable domain (other parts from reference TRBV28 and TRBJ1-1): DVKVTQSSRYLVKRTGEKVFLECVQDMDHENMFWYRQDPGLGLRLIYFSYDVKMKEKGDIPEGYSVSREKKERFSLILESASTNQTSMYLCASSFSNTEAFFGQGTRLTVV.

CDR3 DNA: TGTGCCAGCAGTTTTAACTATAATTCACCCCTCCACTTT. Translating it yields CASSFNYNSPLHF. The chain links TRBV28 to TRBJ1-6; D remains unclear. Germline CDR1 reads MDHEN; CDR2 reads SYDVKM. Trimming took off 3 bases at V and 3 bases at J, with 3 bases between the two ends. The CDR3 runs 13 residues.